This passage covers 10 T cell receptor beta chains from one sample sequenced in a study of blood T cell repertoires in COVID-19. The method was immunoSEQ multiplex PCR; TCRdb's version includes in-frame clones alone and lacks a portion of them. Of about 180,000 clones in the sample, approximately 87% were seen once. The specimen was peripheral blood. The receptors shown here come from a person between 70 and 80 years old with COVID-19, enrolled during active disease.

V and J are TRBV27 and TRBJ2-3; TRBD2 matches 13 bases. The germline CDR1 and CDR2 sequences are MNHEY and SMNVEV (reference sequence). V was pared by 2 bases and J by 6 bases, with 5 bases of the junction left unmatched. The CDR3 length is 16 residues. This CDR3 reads CASSLTSGRAYDTQYF. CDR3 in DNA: TGTGCCAGCAGTTTAACTAGCGGGAGGGCCTATGATACGCAGTATTTT.

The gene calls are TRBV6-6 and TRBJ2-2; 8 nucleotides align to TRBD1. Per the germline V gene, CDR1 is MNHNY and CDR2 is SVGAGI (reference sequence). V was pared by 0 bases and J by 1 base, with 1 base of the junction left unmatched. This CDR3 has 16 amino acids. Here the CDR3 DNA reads TGTGCCAGCAGTTACTCCGACAGGGGGAACACCGGGGAGCTGTTTTTT. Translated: CASSYSDRGNTGELFF.

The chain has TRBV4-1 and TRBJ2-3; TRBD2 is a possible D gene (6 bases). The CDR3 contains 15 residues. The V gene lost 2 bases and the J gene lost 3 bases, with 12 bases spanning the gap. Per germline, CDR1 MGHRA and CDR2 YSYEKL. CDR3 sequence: CASSQLISGTDTQYF. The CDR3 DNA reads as TGCGCCAGCAGCCAACTAATAAGCGGGACAGATACGCAGTATTTT.

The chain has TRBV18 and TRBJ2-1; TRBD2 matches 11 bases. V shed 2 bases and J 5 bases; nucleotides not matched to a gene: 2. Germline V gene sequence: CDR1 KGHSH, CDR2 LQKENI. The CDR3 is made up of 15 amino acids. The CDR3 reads CASSPGLAGDNEQFF. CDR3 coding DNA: TGTGCCAGCTCACCAGGACTAGCGGGTGACAATGAGCAGTTCTTC.

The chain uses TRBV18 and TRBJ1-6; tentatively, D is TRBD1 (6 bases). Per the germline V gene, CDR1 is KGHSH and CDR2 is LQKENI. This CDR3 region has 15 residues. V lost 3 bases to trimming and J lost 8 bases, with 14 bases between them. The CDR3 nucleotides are TGTGCCAGCTCACCTGAATTACAGGGTGATTCACCCCTCCACTTT. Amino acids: CASSPELQGDSPLHF.

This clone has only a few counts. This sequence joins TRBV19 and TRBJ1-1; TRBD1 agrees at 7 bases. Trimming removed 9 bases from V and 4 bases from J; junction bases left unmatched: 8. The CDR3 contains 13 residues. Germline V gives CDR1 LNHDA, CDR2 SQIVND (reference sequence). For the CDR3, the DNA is TGTGCCAGCAACAGGGGATTCGGCACTGAAGCTTTCTTT. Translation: CASNRGFGTEAFF.

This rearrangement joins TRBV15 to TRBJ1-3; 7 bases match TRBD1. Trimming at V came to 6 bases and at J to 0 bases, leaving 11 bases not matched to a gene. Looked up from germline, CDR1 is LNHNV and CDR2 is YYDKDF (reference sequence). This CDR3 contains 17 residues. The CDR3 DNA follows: TGTGCCACCAGATGGTCCGGGACAGCGCGCTCTGGAAACACCATATATTTT. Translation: CATRWSGTARSGNTIYF.

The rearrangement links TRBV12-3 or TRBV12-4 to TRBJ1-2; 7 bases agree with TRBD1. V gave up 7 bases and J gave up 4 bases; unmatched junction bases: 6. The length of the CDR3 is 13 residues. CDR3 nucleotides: TGTGCCAGCACCTCGACAGGGACCTATGGCTACACCTTC. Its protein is CASTSTGTYGYTF.

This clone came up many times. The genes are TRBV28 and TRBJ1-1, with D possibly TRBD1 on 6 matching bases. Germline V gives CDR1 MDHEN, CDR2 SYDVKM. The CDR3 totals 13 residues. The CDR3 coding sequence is TGTGCTACACTCACCCGGGACACCCTACGAGCTTTCTTT. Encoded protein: CATLTRDTLRAFF.

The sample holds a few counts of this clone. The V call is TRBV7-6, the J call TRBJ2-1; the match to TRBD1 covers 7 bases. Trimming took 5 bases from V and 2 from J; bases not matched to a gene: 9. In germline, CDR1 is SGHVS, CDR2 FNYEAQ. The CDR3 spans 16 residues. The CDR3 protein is CASSPRDSNPYNEQFF. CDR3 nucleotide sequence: TGTGCCAGCAGCCCCCGGGACAGTAACCCCTACAATGAGCAGTTCTTC.